This T cell receptor beta chain was sequenced in a study of blood T cell repertoires in COVID-19. Background on the study: Sites across the United States, Italy and Spain contributed samples from acute and convalescent COVID-19. T cells, B-cell-depleted T cells, or PBMCs supplied cDNA or gDNA.

Per the original methods: Reference gene primer amplification gave estimated nucleated cell counts. Data came from immunoSEQ multiplex PCR; TCRdb stores just in-frame clones and leaves some out. V and J calls and clone size follow that table, whereas D and trimming were derived from the DNA. The data hold about 91,000 clones, with 88% observed a single time. CDR1 and CDR2 (germline): SNHLY, FYNNEI. The CDR3 extends over 14 amino acids. Trimming cost V 11 bases and J 2 bases, with 16 bases left between them. Sequenced: peripheral blood. This rearrangement joins TRBV2 to TRBJ2-1; D perhaps matches TRBD1 (6 bases). This TCR derives from a woman in her sixties or seventies with acute or convalescent COVID-19. The CDR3 reads CADRRDTAYNEQFF. DNA of the CDR3: TGTGCCGATCGCCGGGACACCGCCTACAATGAGCAGTTCTTC.